The 25 T cell receptor beta chains listed next were all sequenced from one sample in a study of identical twins. In TCRdb, the 5' RACE reads were re-called with MiXCR into one record per CDR3 protein. The table records 250,000 or so distinct CDR3 sequences, roughly 13% of them present only once. This sample also appeared in a second study, on yellow fever vaccine responses in identical twins.

What was sequenced was memory (CD45RO+) T cells sorted from blood. These receptors were collected from a young woman in good health.

In this sample, this clonotype turned up a few times. The V call is TRBV12-3 or TRBV12-4, the J call TRBJ1-4; TRBD1 might be the D (5 bases). Trimming removed 3 bases at V and 13 bases at J, with 18 bases between. CDR3 length: 14 residues. CDR3 loop: CASSLGQGNGGLFF. In DNA form, the CDR3 reads TGTGCCAGCAGTTTGGGTCAGGGCAACGGGGGACTGTTTTTT.

The rearrangement links TRBV6-7 to TRBJ1-2; TRBD1 might be the D (6 bases). TRBV6-7 is flagged as an ORF with uncertain function. The V end was cut by 2 bases, the J end by 7 bases, with 20 bases between. This CDR3 comprises 16 residues. CDR3 sequence: CASSYNMTGQVVGYTF. CDR3 nucleotides: TGTGCCAGCAGTTACAACATGACAGGTCAGGTGGTTGGCTACACCTTC.

This clonotype was seen more than once but under ten times. This rearrangement joins TRBV6-5 to TRBJ2-2; 8 nucleotides agree with TRBD2. The CDR3 runs to 15 residues. Germline V gene lookup returns CDR1 MNHEY and CDR2 SVGAGI. V was clipped by 5 bases and J by 0 bases; unmatched bases: 2. CDR3 sequence: CASSVLAANTGELFF. The DNA of the CDR3 is TGTGCCAGCAGTGTACTAGCGGCGAACACCGGGGAGCTGTTTTTT.

This clonotype occurred a few times. This chain links TRBV3-1 with TRBJ2-7; D unclear. The germline CDR1 and CDR2 sequences are LGHDT and YNNKEL (reference sequence). Trimming took 1 base from V and 9 from J, leaving 13 bases between them. The CDR3 length is 13 residues. DNA for the CDR3: TGTGCCAGCAGCCAAGGAGTGGAAGGCGCGCAGTACTTC. Amino acid sequence: CASSQGVEGAQYF.

The CDR3 region has the DNA TGCGCCAGCAGCTCCCAGGTCACCGGGGAGCTGTTTTTT. Residues: CASSSQVTGELFF. This sequence joins TRBV5-1 and TRBJ2-2; D is undetermined. The V gene lost 3 bases and the J gene lost 4 bases, with 7 bases spanning the gap. CDR3 length: 13 amino acids. Germline V gene data show CDR1 as SGHRS and CDR2 as YFSETQ.

This chain connects TRBV2 to TRBJ1-1, with 10 bases identical to TRBD1. The ends lost 7 bases at V and 8 bases at J; junction bases unmatched: 7. The CDR3 totals 13 residues. Per the germline V gene, CDR1 is SNHLY and CDR2 is FYNNEI. The DNA for the CDR3 is TGTGCCAGCACAACGACAGGGGGCGGCGAAGCTTTCTTT. Translating gives CASTTTGGGEAFF.

This chain links TRBV11-2 with TRBJ2-4; 9 positions match TRBD1. With 1 base clipped from V and 0 bases from J, the junction kept 16 bases outside the gene matches. Germline V gene sequence: CDR1 SGHAT, CDR2 FQNNGV. This CDR3 comprises 21 residues. The CDR3 loop reads CASSLVSSGTGLLLAKNIQYF. CDR3 DNA sequence: TGTGCCAGCAGCTTAGTTTCTTCTGGGACAGGGCTCCTATTAGCCAAAAACATTCAGTACTTC.

V gene TRBV7-9 combines with J gene TRBJ1-2, with 7 positions matching TRBD1. Germline values: CDR1 SEHNR, CDR2 FQNEAQ (reference sequence). CDR3 size: 14 residues. V lost 1 base and J lost 9; bases outside the gene matches: 8. CDR3 in DNA: TGTGCCAGCAGCTTAGGGCGACAGGGTTGGAGCTACACCTTC. Its translation is CASSLGRQGWSYTF.

This clonotype was seen a few times. The V and J genes are TRBV28 and TRBJ1-1; D possibly corresponds to TRBD1 (5 bases). The germline V gene has CDR1 MDHEN and CDR2 SYDVKM. This CDR3 region has 18 residues. V was trimmed by 5 bases and J by 1 base, leaving 23 bases between them. The CDR3 DNA is TGTGCCAGCAGTCTGTACGGGGGGTCATACCTACCGAACACTGAAGCTTTCTTT. Protein product: CASSLYGGSYLPNTEAFF. The full variable domain, its missing parts supplied by reference TRBV28 and TRBJ1-1, is DVKVTQSSRYLVKRTGEKVFLECVQDMDHENMFWYRQDPGLGLRLIYFSYDVKMKEKGDIPEGYSVSREKKERFSLILESASTNQTSMYLCASSLYGGSYLPNTEAFFGQGTRLTVV.

The chain couples TRBV7-2 to TRBJ2-5; D not certain. Germline CDR1 SGHTA, CDR2 FQGNSA. This CDR3 has 12 residues. V lost 4 bases to trimming and J lost 5 bases, with 8 bases between them. Here the CDR3 DNA reads TGTGCCAGCAGCTCTAGACCGGAGACCCAGTACTTC. It translates to CASSSRPETQYF.

The sample holds a few counts of this clonotype. The chain has TRBV10-3 and TRBJ1-2; 11 positions match TRBD1. Germline-derived CDR1 and CDR2 are ENHRY and SYGVKD. V dropped 10 bases and J dropped 3; count of bases not matched to a gene: 4. This CDR3 is built from 13 residues. The CDR3 nucleotides read TGTGCCACTACGGGACAGGGGGACTATGGCTACACCTTC. Encoded protein: CATTGQGDYGYTF.

In its sample, this clonotype was seen many times. The chain joins TRBV10-3 to TRBJ2-5, with D maybe TRBD1 (5 bases). The CDR3 sequence is 11 residues long. V was shortened by 11 bases and J by 1 base, with 8 bases between the two germline ends. The V gene's germline CDR1 is ENHRY and CDR2 SYGVKD. CDR3 sequence: CAAGPQETQYF. DNA for the CDR3: TGTGCCGCAGGGCCCCAAGAGACCCAGTACTTC.

The table lists this clonotype with a few counts. The V and J genes are TRBV12-3 or TRBV12-4 and TRBJ2-1, with D perhaps matching TRBD2 (8 bases). The CDR3 runs to 14 residues. Trimming took off 6 bases at V and 4 bases at J, with 13 bases between the two ends. The CDR3 DNA follows: TGTGCCAGCAGGACAGGGACTAGGTACAATGAGCAGTTCTTC. This translates into CASRTGTRYNEQFF.

This clonotype came up a few times. The chain employs TRBV6-5 and TRBJ2-7; 8 bases are shared with TRBD2. V lost 5 bases, J lost 2 bases, and 11 bases stayed unmatched. The CDR3 is 16 amino acids. Germline assignment: CDR1 MNHEY and CDR2 SVGAGI. The CDR3 DNA follows: TGTGCCAGCAGTACTCCGAGCGGGAGAGGTGCCTACGAGCAGTACTTC. This encodes CASSTPSGRGAYEQYF.

There are a few counts of this clonotype. The junction departs from the called germline gene at one end, perhaps through a read error. The V call is TRBV7-7, the J call TRBJ2-7, with unresolved D. CDR3 length: 13 residues. The V gene's germline CDR1 is SSHAT and CDR2 FNYEAQ (reference sequence). CDR3 sequence: CASSVGRSYEQYF. CDR3 sequence (DNA): TGTGCTAGCAGCGTGGGAAGGTCCTACGAGCAGTACTTC.

The sample holds a few counts of this clonotype. V is TRBV6-2 or TRBV6-3 and J is TRBJ1-1, with D unclear. The CDR3 runs to 13 residues. CDR1 MNHEY and CDR2 SVGEGT come from the germline V gene. Deletions cut 3 bases from V and 3 bases from J, with 8 bases between. In DNA, the CDR3 is TGTGCCAGCAGTTATCGGGTTTACACTGAAGCTTTCTTT. It translates to CASSYRVYTEAFF.

This clonotype came up a few times. This chain uses TRBV29-1 with TRBJ1-1, with no clear D. Trimming took 4 bases from V and 8 from J, leaving 8 bases between them. In germline, CDR1 is SQVTM, CDR2 ANQGSEA. CDR3 length: 10 residues. The CDR3 loop reads CSVAKQEAFF. CDR3 DNA sequence: TGCAGCGTTGCTAAGCAGGAAGCTTTCTTT.

The chain is built from TRBV28 and TRBJ2-7; 9 bases line up with TRBD1. The CDR3 runs 16 residues. Germline assignment: CDR1 MDHEN and CDR2 SYDVKM. Unmatched junction bases numbered 9, after V lost 3 bases and J lost 3 bases. The CDR3 protein is CASSFAPDRGGYEQYF. The CDR3 region has the DNA TGTGCCAGCAGTTTTGCTCCGGACAGGGGCGGCTACGAGCAGTACTTC.

Only a few counts were recorded for this clonotype. The CDR3 sequence: CASSRDRRGLFF. The CDR3 coding sequence is TGTGCCAGCAGTAGGGACAGGAGGGGGCTGTTTTTT. V usage is TRBV28 and J usage is TRBJ1-4; 8 bases agree with TRBD1. Germline-derived CDR1 and CDR2 are MDHEN and SYDVKM. The CDR3 is 12 residues long. V was clipped by 5 bases and J by 14 bases; unmatched bases: 7.

V gene TRBV7-2 combines with J gene TRBJ1-1, with TRBD1 as a possible D gene (6 bases). V dropped 7 bases and J dropped 1 base, with 13 bases sitting between them. CDR1 SGHTA and CDR2 FQGNSA come from the germline V gene. The CDR3 spans 14 residues. DNA for the CDR3: TGTGCCAGCAACCATAACAGGGAGAACACTGAAGCTTTCTTT. Residues: CASNHNRENTEAFF.

The chain carries TRBV6-1 and TRBJ1-2, with a weak D call TRBD1 (6 bases). This CDR3 spans 15 amino acids. V was pared by 8 bases and J by 8 bases, with 24 bases between. Germline loops: CDR1 MNHNS, CDR2 SASEGT. The CDR3 loop reads CASLGATRAPWGYTF. The DNA for the CDR3 is TGTGCCAGCTTGGGGGCGACAAGGGCCCCGTGGGGCTACACCTTC.

Comments on this clonotype: The conserved phenylalanine or tryptophan normally closing the CDR3 is absent here, so this likely arose from a read error. V usage is TRBV10-3 and J usage is TRBJ2-5, with D unresolved. The CDR3 length is 15 residues. Trimming took off 0 bases at V and 5 bases at J, with 13 bases between the two ends. Germline V gives CDR1 ENHRY, CDR2 SYGVKD. The CDR3, as DNA: TGTGCCATCAGTGAGTCAAACGGGTTCTCGGAGACCCAGTACTAC. Its translation is CAISESNGFSETQYY.

The rearrangement joins TRBV7-2 to TRBJ2-4; TRBD2 matches at 8 bases. V shed 4 bases and J 8 bases; nucleotides not matched to a gene: 10. This CDR3 has 15 residues. The germline gives CDR1 SGHTA, CDR2 FQGNSA. CDR3 protein: CASSSRLAKSDIQYF. The CDR3 region has the DNA TGTGCCAGCAGCTCTCGACTAGCGAAATCCGACATTCAGTACTTC.

A few counts support this clonotype. This sequence joins TRBV2 and TRBJ2-7, with D perhaps TRBD1 (5 bases). V lost 4 bases and J 0 bases, leaving 13 bases between the germline ends. Germline lookup yields CDR1 SNHLY and CDR2 FYNNEI. CDR3 length: 15 residues. CDR3 amino acids: CASSGDSLGSYEQYF. For the CDR3, the DNA is TGTGCCAGCAGTGGTGACAGCCTGGGCTCCTACGAGCAGTACTTC.

This clonotype was recorded at least ten times. The V gene is TRBV3-1, the J gene TRBJ2-2; 14 positions agree with TRBD2. CDR3 length: 17 residues. CDR1 LGHDT and CDR2 YNNKEL come from the germline V gene (reference sequence). The V and J ends lost 4 bases and 0 bases, in that order; junction bases with no gene match: 1. CDR3 in amino acids: CASSRTSGRSNTGELFF. CDR3 bases: TGTGCCAGCAGCCGGACTAGCGGGAGGTCGAACACCGGGGAGCTGTTTTTT.